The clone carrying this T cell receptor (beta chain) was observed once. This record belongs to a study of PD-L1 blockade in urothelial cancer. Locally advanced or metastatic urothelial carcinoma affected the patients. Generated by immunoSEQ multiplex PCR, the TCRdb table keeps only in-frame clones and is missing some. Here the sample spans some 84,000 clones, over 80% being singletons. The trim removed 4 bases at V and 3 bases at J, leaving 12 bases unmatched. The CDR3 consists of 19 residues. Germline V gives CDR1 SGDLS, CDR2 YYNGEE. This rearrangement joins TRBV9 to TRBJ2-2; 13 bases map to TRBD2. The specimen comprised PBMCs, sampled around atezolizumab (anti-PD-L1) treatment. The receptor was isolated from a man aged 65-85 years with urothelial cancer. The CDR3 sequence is CASSSGLAGEAFDTGELFF. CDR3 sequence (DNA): TGTGCCAGCAGCTCCGGACTAGCGGGAGAAGCGTTTGACACCGGGGAGCTGTTTTTT.